These T cell receptor beta chains were read from a single sample in a study of shared clonotypes between healthy human individuals. TCRdb's table, derived via immunoSEQ multiplex PCR, lists solely in-frame clones and lacks some. The sample records about 2 million clones, 85% to 95% being singletons. The source material was naive CD8+ T cells sorted from blood. The receptors originated from a young man in good health. Each CDR3 is given with its conserved first and last residue. Fields, in order: J gene, V gene, D gene, clone size, CDR3 protein, CDR3 DNA. The D gene is left open where the match is weak. Size is stated for part of the rows, as once, few or many counts, or as a class when the clone is expanded.

J: TRBJ2-1
V: TRBV30
D: -
size: -
CDR3: CAWSRASNEQFF
DNA: TGTGCCTGGAGTCGAGCATCCAATGAGCAGTTCTTC

J: TRBJ1-6
V: TRBV9
D: TRBD1
size: once
CDR3: CASSVATLGQGNDSPLHF
DNA: TGTGCCAGCAGCGTAGCTACGTTGGGACAGGGGAATGATTCACCCCTCCACTTT

J: TRBJ2-7
V: TRBV4-3
D: TRBD1
size: -
CDR3: CASSPPRYYDRGPYEQYF
DNA: TGCGCCAGCAGCCCGCCCCGCTACTACGACAGGGGACCTTACGAGCAGTACTTC

J: TRBJ2-1
V: TRBV9
D: -
size: -
CDR3: CASSPGGGENEQFF
DNA: TGTGCCAGCAGCCCCGGTGGGGGCGAGAATGAGCAGTTCTTC

J: TRBJ2-3
V: TRBV9
D: -
size: -
CDR3: CASSSTADTQYF
DNA: TGTGCCAGCAGCAGTACGGCAGATACGCAGTATTTT

J: TRBJ2-5
V: TRBV7-9
D: TRBD1
size: -
CDR3: CASSNHPGTGLKTQYF
DNA: TGTGCCAGCAGCAACCACCCCGGGACAGGGCTGAAGACCCAGTACTTC

J: TRBJ2-2
V: TRBV21-1
D: -
size: -
CDR3: CASSKVGQGPGELFF
DNA: TGTGCCAGCAGCAAAGTGGGACAGGGTCCCGGGGAGCTGTTTTTT

J: TRBJ2-7
V: TRBV15
D: TRBD2
size: -
CDR3: CATSRDVGLAGSEQYF
DNA: TGTGCCACCAGCAGAGATGTGGGACTAGCGGGATCCGAGCAGTACTTC

J: TRBJ1-2
V: TRBV9
D: -
size: -
CDR3: CASSVGQNLGGYTF
DNA: TGTGCCAGCAGCGTAGGACAGAACCTCGGAGGCTACACCTTC

J: TRBJ2-2
V: TRBV4-1
D: TRBD1
size: -
CDR3: CASSQLPGGLIPGELFF
DNA: TGCGCCAGCAGCCAATTACCAGGGGGATTAATCCCCGGGGAGCTGTTTTTT

J: TRBJ1-2
V: TRBV28
D: -
size: -
CDR3: CASMTAVNYGYTF
DNA: TGTGCCAGCATGACAGCTGTTAACTATGGCTACACCTTC

J: TRBJ2-7
V: TRBV6-5
D: -
size: -
CDR3: CASKGQVTSYEQYF
DNA: TGTGCCAGCAAGGGACAAGTAACCTCCTACGAGCAGTACTTC

J: TRBJ2-7
V: TRBV27
D: -
size: once
CDR3: CASSITNVWDEQYF
DNA: TGTGCCAGCAGTATCACGAACGTTTGGGACGAGCAGTACTTC

J: TRBJ2-1
V: TRBV11-1
D: -
size: -
CDR3: CASSPWRGAGDEQFF
DNA: TGTGCCAGCAGCCCCTGGAGGGGCGCAGGAGATGAGCAGTTCTTC

J: TRBJ2-7
V: TRBV10-2
D: -
size: once
CDR3: CASSESTSPYEQYF
DNA: TGCGCCAGCAGTGAGTCTACTAGTCCCTACGAGCAGTACTTC

J: TRBJ1-1
V: TRBV27
D: -
size: -
CDR3: CASSFLGSGEAFF
DNA: TGTGCCAGCAGTTTTCTGGGGTCAGGGGAAGCTTTCTTT

J: TRBJ2-3
V: TRBV27
D: -
size: -
CDR3: CASSLTATDTQYF
DNA: TGTGCCAGCAGTTTAACAGCCACAGATACGCAGTATTTT

J: TRBJ2-2
V: TRBV5-4
D: TRBD2
size: -
CDR3: CASSLVGGRETGELFF
DNA: TGTGCCAGCAGCTTGGTTGGCGGGAGGGAGACCGGGGAGCTGTTTTTT